What follows are 3 T cell receptor beta chains derived from one specimen sequenced in a study of CD8 T cells in ankylosing spondylitis. Whole-study results and caveats: Fewer than ten highly homologous variants made up a TCR beta motif that seemed to typify ankylosing spondylitis blood.

From the 5' RACE reads, TCRdb called clonotypes with MiXCR, one entry per CDR3 protein. The sample lists about 450,000 distinct CDR3 sequences, 25% to 30% seen once, with roughly 0.9% in the top ten. No cognate antigen is known for these TCRs. The sequencing sample was made of blood, either unsorted or a sorted T cell fraction (not recorded which). The receptor set was obtained from a male donor with ankylosing spondylitis.

There are many counts of this clonotype. The CDR3 loop reads CASSLRDVRNNEQFF. Written as DNA, the CDR3 is TGCGCCAGCAGCTTACGGGACGTCCGAAACAATGAGCAGTTCTTC. J is TRBJ2-1 and V is TRBV5-1, with D perhaps matching TRBD1 or TRBD2 (5 bases each). Germline lookup yields CDR1 SGHRS and CDR2 YFSETQ. CDR3 length: 15 amino acids. V was cut by 2 bases and J by 5 bases, with 14 bases left in between. Using reference TRBV5-1 and TRBJ2-1 for the parts outside the CDR3, the full variable domain is KAGVTQTPRYLIKTRGQQVTLSCSPISGHRSVSWYQQTPGQGLQFLFEYFSETQRNKGNFPGRFSGRQFSNSRSEMNVSTLELGDSALYLCASSLRDVRNNEQFFGPGTRLTVL.

The J gene is TRBJ2-5, the V gene TRBV27, with D possibly matching TRBD1 (5 bases). Between the trimmed V and J ends, which lost 6 bases and 6 bases, there was a span of 20 bases. The CDR3 is made up of 15 amino acids. Germline-derived CDR1 and CDR2 are MNHEY and SMNVEV (reference sequence). The CDR3 nucleotides are TGTGCCAGCAGCTACGGCGTTCAGGGTTGGAAGACCCAGTACTTC. Protein: CASSYGVQGWKTQYF.

This clonotype was observed a few times. The chain uses TRBV4-2 and TRBJ1-1; D uncertain. With 3 bases removed from V and 1 base from J, the gap between germline ends came to 9 bases. The CDR3 has 14 amino acids. Germline loops: CDR1 LGHNA, CDR2 YNFKEQ. CDR3 in amino acids: CASSQVSQNTEAFF. In DNA form, the CDR3 reads TGTGCCAGCAGCCAGGTGTCGCAGAACACTGAAGCTTTCTTT.